This T cell receptor beta chain was captured in a study of cytomegalovirus exposure and HLA in healthy donors (dated by TCRdb to the late 2010s). General notes on the study: An earlier analysis of roughly 610 of the donors reported over 250 Gb of sequence data and 95 million to 140 million unique TCR beta sequences obtained from about 179 million T cells. The study aimed to test whether signatures of past pathogen exposure could be identified by cataloging public T cell receptors. An early release covering roughly 600 HLA-typed donors comprised about 300 gigabases of sequencing data and around 86 million unique TCR sequences. Every repertoire in the discovery cohort had been generated on one and the same sequencing platform. Because of strong linkage in the cohort, a few DR-DQ haplotypes were treated as single units for association and clustering. In an earlier analysis of 500 to 650 of the donors, high-throughput TCR beta sequencing was used to judge whether each TCR beta V gene segment behaved as functional or pseudogenic. Along with the approximately 670-subject first cohort, a separate validation cohort of approximately 110 different subjects was used. The study profiled the T cell repertoires of some 610 subjects by immunosequencing and related them to cytomegalovirus serostatus. Class I and class II HLA loci were covered by the typing at four-digit resolution. Genome-wide SNP genotypes for about three fifths of the roughly 700 donors were used in a later genetic analysis, which treated that subset as a discovery cohort. Donor age, sex, ethnicity and CMV serostatus were collected together with the repertoire data. To study patterns of TCR occurrence, a later analysis re-analyzed previously published TCR beta repertoires from 550 to 800 donors and added high-resolution HLA genotyping. Rather than using new phenotypic data, the later analysis identified candidate immune exposures from TCR beta sequences and from how often those sequences occurred across donors. Typing coverage differed by locus: A, B, C, DRB1 and DQB1 were typed in roughly 629-640 donors, DQA1 in roughly 510, DPA1 in 600 to 610, and DPB1 in approximately 450. The genetic ancestry cluster associated with self-reported Caucasian donors included about 81% of the 398 genotyped donors. Among under 450 genotyped donors of the cohort, an average of about 240,000 unique TCR beta nucleotide sequences were sequenced per donor, roughly 18% of them non-productive. High-throughput TCR immunosequencing, statistical association of individual TCRs with disease status, and machine learning were combined to predict cytomegalovirus infection status. Overall study outcomes, separate from this receptor: Some IMGT-functional V segments, including TRBV6-2 and TRBV6-3, could not be distinguished by the 87-base-pair reads and were therefore excluded. When HLA alleles, especially DR and DQ, strongly co-occurred, TCR associations were difficult to assign to individual alleles. The cohort was sequenced for TCR beta chains only, and without alpha or paired-chain data the features that could be detected were limited. Sequencing depth was assumed to be roughly uniform across donors in the presence/absence analyses, though that assumption may not hold. The only immune exposure information available for the cohort was CMV serostatus. In both the original and validation cohorts, the classifier was reported to diagnose cytomegalovirus status with high specificity and sensitivity. A later analysis associated roughly 17,000 TCR beta sequences with specific HLA alleles at a false discovery rate of 0.05. The authors suggested that the approach could potentially be generalized to other disease states and immunological phenotypes. Because HLA typing was missing for some donors at each locus, association tests included only the typed subset. Across donors, most TCR sequences were observed very rarely, whereas some public TCRs were present in many individuals. Most CMV-associated TCR beta chains appeared to be HLA-restricted in a later analysis, and the HLA associations seemed to be driven largely by CMV exposure. Correlated functional status among segregating V segments might reflect linkage disequilibrium, but an unknown experimental factor could not be ruled out. In an earlier analysis of a few hundred of the donors, most TCR beta V segments were observed in productive rearrangements about 87% or about 30% of the time, broadly matching IMGT annotations. A further reported finding was that TCR beta sequences accurately predicted the HLA-A and HLA-B alleles for most subjects in the first cohort. According to a later analysis, parvovirus B19, influenza, CMV and Epstein-Barr virus appeared linked to several top co-occurrence clusters. In a later analysis, the rate of TCR association differed among HLA loci, with DRB1 alleles having the most associated TCRs and HLA-C alleles having the fewest. A cluster of highly shared sequence variants was judged likely to represent a technical artifact of the sequencing pipeline. In the study, approximately 160 TCR beta chains were listed as associated with cytomegalovirus. A later genetic analysis associated a missense DCLRE1C variant with V-gene and J-gene trimming of TCR beta chains, and an independent cohort replicated the association. A later genetic analysis reported fewer N-insertions in productive TCRs among donors in an Asian-associated ancestry cluster than the approximately 670-donor mean. Because counts were too low, seventeen rarely observed V segments, including chromosome 9 orphons, were excluded from the earlier analysis of several hundred of the donors. In a later analysis, HLA-associated TCR beta chains showed more clonal expansion and lower generation probabilities than non-associated chains that were equally common. Three of the identified cytomegalovirus-associated TCR beta chains were confirmed in vitro to be specific for cytomegalovirus antigens.

This clone was recorded at least ten times. It lacks a known antigen. There are no base qualities to consult, and no much larger clone falls within one base. The cohort consisted of some 670 healthy bone marrow donors. Cohort members were all nominally healthy when sampled, although unrecorded immune exposures were likely present. The donor was CMV seronegative and was included in the group of a few hundred seronegative cohort members. A peripheral blood sample was collected from each donor, and TCR beta sequencing was performed on peripheral blood mononuclear cells. Genomic DNA extraction from the blood cell samples was performed with the Qiagen DNeasy Blood Extraction Kit. The germline V gene encodes CDR1 MDHEN and CDR2 SYDVKM. The CDR3 sequence holds 13 residues, the cysteine and phenylalanine included. The read is trimmed to its CDR3 DNA, 39 bases read in frame from base 1. Between the V and J ends, shortened by 6 bases and 2 bases respectively, the junction contains 8 bases.

The library was generated by the immunoSEQ multiplex PCR assay. The multiplex PCR relied on a mix of 60 forward primers for TCR Vbeta segments and 13 reverse primers for TCR Jbeta segments. The CDR3 region of rearranged TCR beta genes was amplified from genomic DNA by a multiplex PCR assay. Amplified TCR beta libraries were sequenced as 87-base-pair reads on the Illumina HiSeq System. On the study's bioinformatics: A later analysis counted approximately 84 million unique TCR beta chains across the 600 to 850 repertoires, and roughly 11 million of these chains were shared by at least two donors. Raw reads were error-corrected and collapsed into unique sequences by a nearest-neighbor algorithm in which closely related sequences were merged to remove PCR and sequencing errors. CDR3 sequences were aligned to IMGT reference sequences to assign V, D and J gene segments. For a sequence to be retained, at least a six-nucleotide match to both a V gene segment and a J gene segment was required. Rearrangements were called productive when the CDR3 lacked stop codons and stayed in frame with V and J; all others were non-productive. CDR3 was defined by IMGT convention, running from the second conserved V-encoded cysteine to the conserved J-encoded phenylalanine. The earlier analysis of fewer than 700 of the donors excluded sequences that lacked an unambiguous match to a single V gene segment. In an earlier analysis of approximately 590 of the donors, V segments were called functional above 56.7% productive rearrangements and were called segregating when the between-donor standard deviation exceeded 5%. A statistical classification framework was built to diagnose cytomegalovirus status from the catalog of TCR beta chain sequences. In a later analysis, V and J genes were assigned by comparing TCR nucleotide sequences against IMGT/GENE-DB human TR gene sequences. A later analysis assigned CDR3 sequences and most-parsimonious VDJ recombination scenarios with the TCRdist pipeline. In a later analysis, each TCR beta chain was defined by its CDR3 amino acid sequence together with its V-gene family, and reads lacking a unique V-gene family were excluded. To address suspected cross-contamination and a sequencing artifact, a later analysis removed 450 to 700 highly shared, low-generation-probability nucleotide sequences. In a later analysis, a clonal expansion index was calculated for each public chain from normalized within-repertoire ranks of inferred template counts. A later analysis computed generation probabilities with a VDJ recombination model fitted to out-of-frame rearrangements, and checked the results against IGoR. In a later analysis, TCR-TCR, TCR-HLA and TCR-CMV co-occurrence was scored with hypergeometric tests, and a repertoire-size bias correction was applied to TCR pairs. To estimate false discovery rates, a later analysis permuted the HLA or CMV assignments 20 times. In a later analysis, co-occurring TCRs were grouped with DBSCAN, and TCRdist sequence similarity was added when clustering was performed within HLA-allele-positive subsets. Co-occurrence clustering excluded repertoires with fewer than 30,000 or more than 120,000 public chains, plus five with anomalous nucleotide sharing. TCRdb took this table from immuneACCESS and kept in-frame rearrangements with V and J called. Such tables lack part of the clones; where checked against another copy, unresolved V genes explain under half of the gap, and the rest is unexplained. That table furnishes V, J and clone size, whereas the DNA furnished D and trimming. The sample data list about 210,000 clones, and roughly 90% of these were observed just once. The ten largest clones capture around 0.31% of the sample.

This clonotype originated in a woman aged 30 to 39 in good health and CMV-seronegative. What was sequenced was PBMCs. This chain is built from TRBV28 and TRBJ1-5; TRBD1 could be the D gene, as 6 bases match. The nucleotides are TGTGCCAGCAGAGGGACACGCAATCAGCCCCAGCATTTT. Translation gives CASRGTRNQPQHF. Full variable domain (CDR3 extended with the reference TRBV28 and TRBJ1-5 proteins): DVKVTQSSRYLVKRTGEKVFLECVQDMDHENMFWYRQDPGLGLRLIYFSYDVKMKEKGDIPEGYSVSREKKERFSLILESASTNQTSMYLCASRGTRNQPQHFGDGTRLSIL.